This entry is about one TCR beta chain. This record comes from a study of blood T cell repertoires in COVID-19. Profiling relied on immunoSEQ multiplex PCR, and the TCRdb table lists in-frame clones only, not all of them. The table records some 280,000 clones, 70% to 90% of them present only once. Input material: peripheral blood. The receptor was isolated from a woman in her forties or fifties with active or convalescent COVID-19.

The CDR3 sequence: CASSYLTGSETQYF. DNA of the CDR3: TGTGCCAGCAGTTACCTAACAGGGTCAGAGACCCAGTACTTC. The chain links TRBV6-6 to TRBJ2-5, with a possible D match to TRBD1 (6 bases). CDR3 length: 14 residues. In germline, CDR1 is MNHNY, CDR2 SVGAGI (reference sequence). V shed 2 bases and J shed 4 bases, with 11 bases lying between them.